The TCR beta chain described here comes from a study of molecular identifiers for immune sequencing clone quantification. Whole-study context: Four of five splits of RNA from roughly 20,000 or 100,000 naive CD8 cells were sequenced in replicates.

Libraries of naive CD8 cells were prepared from about 19,000 to 1,100,000 sorted cells using 10%, 30% or 50% RNA. Germline lookup yields CDR1 MDHEN and CDR2 SYDVKM. V lost 8 bases and J lost 4, with 9 bases in between. This CDR3 is built from 12 residues. Points on this clonotype: Its antigen is currently unknown.

Study findings and constraints: Sharing of a barcode by identical TCR molecules could cause highly expanded clone sizes to be underestimated.

One entry per CDR3 protein, called by TCRdb with MiXCR from the PCR reads. The sample consists of more than 85,000 distinct CDR3 sequences, 36% of them appearing once. The source is a human donor in good health. Some libraries in this study had Jurkat cell RNA spiked in. This chain links TRBV28 with TRBJ1-5; possibly TRBD1 for D (6 bases). The sample consisted of naive CD8+ T cells from blood, with Jurkat cell RNA spiked in. Noted subset: FACS-sorted CD8+CD4-CCR7+CD45RA+ naive T cells. CDR3: CASYRDNQPQHF. The CDR3 DNA is TGTGCCAGCTACAGGGATAATCAGCCCCAGCATTTT.